This TCR beta chain was identified during a study of T cell responses to AZD1222 COVID-19 vaccine. The repertoire was sequenced with immunoSEQ multiplex PCR; TCRdb's copy has only in-frame clones and lacks some. The sample records roughly 150,000 clones, around nine tenths being singletons. As regards this clone: Its antigen is undetermined.

Whole-study results and caveats: Regions left unmutated in variants are reportedly the target of nearly half of spike-specific TCRs. In a largely white British group with more females than males, clonal diversity was possibly underestimated.

This receptor was taken from an adult in good health. Sequencing used peripheral blood, obtained on day 0 of AZD1222 vaccination.

CDR3 amino acids: CASRGANYGYTF. CDR3 in DNA: TGTGCCAGCAGGGGCGCTAACTATGGCTACACCTTC. This sequence joins TRBV12-3 or TRBV12-4 and TRBJ1-2, with D unresolved. The CDR3 has 12 residues. The V and J ends lost 6 bases and 0 bases respectively, with 5 bases between them.